This T cell receptor (beta chain) emerged from a study of Ad26.COV2.S vaccination and SARS-CoV-2 variants. About the study: Intramuscular Ad26.COV2.S at 5x10^10 or 1x10^11 viral particles. Whole-study findings and limits: Similar non-spike TCR breadth was observed in recipients of vaccine and of placebo.

Only in-frame clones appear in the TCRdb table, and some are missing; sequencing was by immunoSEQ multiplex PCR. The sample lists 300,000 to 400,000 clones; 65% to 90% were seen once. To note about this clone: Its specificity is unknown.

CDR3 length equals 14 residues. The V gene lost 6 bases and the J gene lost 1 base, with 12 bases spanning the gap. Germline lookup yields CDR1 KGHSH and CDR2 LQKENI. Treatment noted: around 19 received Ad26.COV2.S at low or high dose, single or two shots; several received placebo; per-sample allocation not given. Collection of the samples took place on day 63 after the first injection of vaccine or placebo. The administered vaccine (an Ad26 vector) expressed Wuhan-strain SARS-CoV-2 spike. V and J are TRBV18 and TRBJ2-5, with D perhaps TRBD1 (6 bases). The sample here was peripheral blood, taken in a trial of Ad26.COV2.S vaccine versus placebo. The receptor comes from a person between 18 and 60 years old who received the Ad26.COV2.S COVID-19 vaccine or a placebo. The CDR3 protein is CASSPGDLQETQYF. The CDR3, as DNA: TGTGCCAGCTCCCCAGGGGACCTCCAAGAGACCCAGTACTTC.